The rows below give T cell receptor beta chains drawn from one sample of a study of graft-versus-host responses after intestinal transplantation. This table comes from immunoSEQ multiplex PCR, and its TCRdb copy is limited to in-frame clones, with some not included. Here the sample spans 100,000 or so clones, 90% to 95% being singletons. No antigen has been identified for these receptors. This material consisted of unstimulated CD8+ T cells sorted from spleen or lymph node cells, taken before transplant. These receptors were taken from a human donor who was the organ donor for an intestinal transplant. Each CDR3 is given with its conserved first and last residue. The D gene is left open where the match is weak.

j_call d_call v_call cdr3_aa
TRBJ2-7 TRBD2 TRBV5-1 CASSRSGGSSYEQYF
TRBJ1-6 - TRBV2 CASSDGDSSPLHF
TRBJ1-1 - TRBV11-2 CASSSSRDTEAFF
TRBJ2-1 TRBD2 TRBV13 CASSPRSGGRGYNEQFF
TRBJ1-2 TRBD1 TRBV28 CASSFPQGVNYGYTF
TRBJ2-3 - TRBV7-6 CASSRTPSLVGTDTQYF
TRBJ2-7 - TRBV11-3 CASSITLGDRQYF
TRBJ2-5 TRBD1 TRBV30 CAFGQGETQYF
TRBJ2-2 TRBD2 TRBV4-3 CASSQESGRARTGELFF
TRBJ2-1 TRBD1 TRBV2 CASTADRVSYNEQFF
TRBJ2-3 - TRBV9 CASSVAAEPSTDTQYF
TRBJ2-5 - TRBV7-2 CASSLGGAQYF
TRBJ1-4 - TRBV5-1 CASSLVQGGNEKLFF
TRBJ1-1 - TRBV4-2 CASSPSWGGYTEAFF
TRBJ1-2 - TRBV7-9 CASSFTGNGYGYTF
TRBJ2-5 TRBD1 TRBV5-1 CASSPGYSRTGGIQETQYF
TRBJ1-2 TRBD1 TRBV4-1 CASSQTETGQEGYTF
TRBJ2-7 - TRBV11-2 CASSSPLSHEQYF
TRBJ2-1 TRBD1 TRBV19 CASSWGSGGNEQFF
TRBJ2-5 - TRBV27 CATGEGGQQETQYF
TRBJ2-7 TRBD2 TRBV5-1 CASSFSASGLGYEQYF
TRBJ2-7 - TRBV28 CASRAPRGYEQYF
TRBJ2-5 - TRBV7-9 CASSQARRETQYF
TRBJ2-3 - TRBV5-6 CASSGGGGTLWGTDTQYF
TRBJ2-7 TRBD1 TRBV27 CASSSRTGWGAGSHEQYF
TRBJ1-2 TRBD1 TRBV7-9 CASSLTGYGYTF
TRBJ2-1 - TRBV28 CASSIPWTKRKEQFF
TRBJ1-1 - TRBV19 CASSTLTVRNTEAFF
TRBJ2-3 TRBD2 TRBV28 CASGPGLAGGDLDTDTQYF
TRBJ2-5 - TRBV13 CASSLRGNQETQYF
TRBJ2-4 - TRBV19 CATRRHRIQYF
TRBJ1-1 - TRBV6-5 CASSYSGGRAEAFF
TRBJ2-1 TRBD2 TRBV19 CASSPRTSPYNEQFF
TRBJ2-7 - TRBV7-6 CASSLIGGKQYF
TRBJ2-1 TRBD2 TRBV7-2 CASSLVGLAGGRNEQFF
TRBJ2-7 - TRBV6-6 CASSFGTAGEQYF